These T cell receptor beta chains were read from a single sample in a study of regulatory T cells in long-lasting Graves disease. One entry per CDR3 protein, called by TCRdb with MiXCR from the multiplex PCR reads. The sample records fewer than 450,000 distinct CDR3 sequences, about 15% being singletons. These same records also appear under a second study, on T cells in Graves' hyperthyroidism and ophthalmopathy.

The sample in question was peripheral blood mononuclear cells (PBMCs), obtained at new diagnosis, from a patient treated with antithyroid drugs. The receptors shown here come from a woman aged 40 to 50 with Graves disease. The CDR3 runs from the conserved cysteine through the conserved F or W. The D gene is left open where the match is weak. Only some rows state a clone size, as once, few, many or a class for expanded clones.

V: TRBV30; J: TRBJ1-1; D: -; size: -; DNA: TGTGCCTGGAGTGGGGGGCATACTGAAGCTTTCTTT; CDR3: CAWSGGHTEAFF
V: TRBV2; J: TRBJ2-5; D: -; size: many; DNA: TGTGCCAGCAGTGAAGCACAGCGGGAGACCCAGTACTTC; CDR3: CASSEAQRETQYF
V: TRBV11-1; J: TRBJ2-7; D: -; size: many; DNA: TGTGCCAGCAGCCCGCTGGTGGGGGTGACATACGAGCAGTACTTC; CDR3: CASSPLVGVTYEQYF
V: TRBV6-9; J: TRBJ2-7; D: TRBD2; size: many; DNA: TGTGCCAGCAGTTACGGACTAGCGGGAGATGGCTACGAGCAGTACTTC; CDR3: CASSYGLAGDGYEQYF
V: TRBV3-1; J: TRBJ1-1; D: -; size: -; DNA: TGTGCCAGCAGTGAGGGGATATGGAACACTGAAGCTTTCTTT; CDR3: CASSEGIWNTEAFF
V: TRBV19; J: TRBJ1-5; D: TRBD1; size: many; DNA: TGTGCCAGTAGTCTAGTAGACAGGGCTAATCAGCCCCAGCATTTT; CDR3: CASSLVDRANQPQHF
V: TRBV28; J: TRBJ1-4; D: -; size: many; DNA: TGTGCCAGCAGTTTATTAAGGGGGGGTTTTAGCCCTAATGAAAAACTGTTTTTT; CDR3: CASSLLRGGFSPNEKLFF
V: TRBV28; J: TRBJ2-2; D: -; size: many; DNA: TGTGCCAGCAGTTTCGGCAGGGGTGATGTAGGGGAGCTGTTTTTT; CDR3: CASSFGRGDVGELFF
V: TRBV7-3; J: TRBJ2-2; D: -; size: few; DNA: TGTGCCAGCAGCCCTTCCCCGCCCGACACCGGGGAGCTGTTTTTT; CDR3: CASSPSPPDTGELFF
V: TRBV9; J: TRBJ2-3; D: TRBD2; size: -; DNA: TGTGCCAGCAGCGTAGATGCGGGAGGTGCAGAGACGCAGTATTTT; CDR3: CASSVDAGGAETQYF